This TCR beta chain appears in the sequencing data of a study of T cell repertoires in cytomegalovirus infection. Whole-study context: Indicated by public TCR beta signatures were CMV infection and matching HLA type. Study-wide results and limits: Accumulated public TCR beta family frequency recognized individuals carrying CMV together with the relevant HLA. CMV-specific TCR beta clonotypes restricted by HLA-C were the ones dominating the ex vivo response.

The CDR3 length is 14 residues. With 6 bases clipped from V and 6 bases from J, the junction kept 9 bases outside the gene matches. CDR1 is SGHTA and CDR2 is FQGNSA in the germline V gene. This clonotype has just a few counts. The antigen is unknown. TCRdb ran MiXCR on the reads and lists one entry per CDR3 protein. The table lists about 310,000 distinct CDR3 sequences, 25% of them singletons. This receptor was taken from a human donor in good health (CMV status not recorded). Some clones in this sample may be carry-over from other donors' samples. The material sequenced was cultured PBMCs, taken from culture after CMV antigen stimulation. J is TRBJ2-3 and V is TRBV7-2; 7 nucleotides align to TRBD1. CDR3 coding DNA: TGTGCCAGCAGTAGGGACAGCCCAGGGGATACGCAGTATTTT. It is translated as CASSRDSPGDTQYF.